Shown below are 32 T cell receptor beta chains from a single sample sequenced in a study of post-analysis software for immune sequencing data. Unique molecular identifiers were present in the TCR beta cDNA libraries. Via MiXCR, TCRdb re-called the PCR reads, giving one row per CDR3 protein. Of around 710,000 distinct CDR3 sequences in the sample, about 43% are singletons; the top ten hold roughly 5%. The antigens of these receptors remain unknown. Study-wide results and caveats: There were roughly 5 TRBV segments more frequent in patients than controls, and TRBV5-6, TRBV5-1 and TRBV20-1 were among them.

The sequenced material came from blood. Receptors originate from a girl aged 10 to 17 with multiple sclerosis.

CDR3 loop: CASSVDRDDEQYF. The CDR3, as DNA: TGTGCCAGCAGCGTGGACAGGGACGACGAGCAGTACTTC. This chain connects TRBV7-9 to TRBJ2-7, with TRBD1 identical over 8 bases. The CDR3 is made up of 13 amino acids. Germline loops: CDR1 SEHNR, CDR2 FQNEAQ (reference sequence). With 5 bases clipped from V and 5 bases from J, the junction kept 5 bases outside the gene matches.

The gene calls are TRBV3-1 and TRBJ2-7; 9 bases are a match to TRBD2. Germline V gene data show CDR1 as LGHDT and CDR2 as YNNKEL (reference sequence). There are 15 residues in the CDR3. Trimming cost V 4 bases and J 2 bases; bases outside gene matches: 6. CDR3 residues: CASSRWTSVAYEQYF. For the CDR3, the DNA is TGTGCCAGCAGCCGGTGGACTAGCGTAGCCTACGAGCAGTACTTC.

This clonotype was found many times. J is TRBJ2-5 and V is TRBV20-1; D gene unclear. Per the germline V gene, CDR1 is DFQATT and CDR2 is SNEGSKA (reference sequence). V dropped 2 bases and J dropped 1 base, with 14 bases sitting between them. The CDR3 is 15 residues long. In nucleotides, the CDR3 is TGCAGTGCTAGATGGGAAACTGTAACCCAAGAGACCCAGTACTTC. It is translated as CSARWETVTQETQYF.

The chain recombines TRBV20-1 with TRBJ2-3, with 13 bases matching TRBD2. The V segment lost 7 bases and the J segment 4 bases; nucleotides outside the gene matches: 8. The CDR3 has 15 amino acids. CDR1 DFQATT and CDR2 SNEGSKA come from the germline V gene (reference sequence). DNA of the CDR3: TGCAGTGTTAGGCGGACTAGCGGGAGCCCAGATACGCAGTATTTT. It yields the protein CSVRRTSGSPDTQYF.

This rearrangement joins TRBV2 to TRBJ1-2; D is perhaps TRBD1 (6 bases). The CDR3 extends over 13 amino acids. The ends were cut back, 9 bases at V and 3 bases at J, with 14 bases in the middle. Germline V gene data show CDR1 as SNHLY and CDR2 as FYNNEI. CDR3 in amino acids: CASTGAGDYGYTF. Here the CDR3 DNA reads TGTGCCAGTACTGGGGCAGGGGACTATGGCTACACCTTC.

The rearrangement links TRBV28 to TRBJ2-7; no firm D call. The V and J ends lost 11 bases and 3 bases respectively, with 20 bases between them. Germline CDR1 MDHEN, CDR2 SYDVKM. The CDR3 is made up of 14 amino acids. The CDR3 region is CAARATHRIYEQYF. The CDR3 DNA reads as TGTGCCGCCCGAGCTACCCATCGCATCTACGAGCAGTACTTC.

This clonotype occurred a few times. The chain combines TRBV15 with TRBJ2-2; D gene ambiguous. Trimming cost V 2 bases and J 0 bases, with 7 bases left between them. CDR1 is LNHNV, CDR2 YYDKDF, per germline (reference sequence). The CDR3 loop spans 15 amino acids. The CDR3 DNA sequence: TGTGCCACCAGCAGACCCGACACGAACACCGGGGAGCTGTTTTTT. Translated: CATSRPDTNTGELFF.

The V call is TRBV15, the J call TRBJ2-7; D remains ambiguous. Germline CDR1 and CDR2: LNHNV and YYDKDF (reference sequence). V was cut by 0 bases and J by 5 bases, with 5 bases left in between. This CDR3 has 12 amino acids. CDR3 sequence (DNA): TGTGCCACCAGCAGAGATGCGGACGAGCAGTACTTC. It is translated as CATSRDADEQYF.

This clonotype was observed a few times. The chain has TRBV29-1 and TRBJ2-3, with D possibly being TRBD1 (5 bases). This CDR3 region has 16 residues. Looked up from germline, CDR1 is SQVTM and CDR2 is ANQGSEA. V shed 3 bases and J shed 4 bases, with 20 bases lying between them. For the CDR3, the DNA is TGCAGCGTTGAGTCCAGGGATCCCCCGTTCGCAGATACGCAGTATTTT. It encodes CSVESRDPPFADTQYF.

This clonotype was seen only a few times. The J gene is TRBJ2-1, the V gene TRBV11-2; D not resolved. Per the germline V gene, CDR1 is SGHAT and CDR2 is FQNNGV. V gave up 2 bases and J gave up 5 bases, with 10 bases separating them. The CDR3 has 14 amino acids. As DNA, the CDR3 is TGTGCCAGCAGCTTACTAGGTCCGGACAATGAGCAGTTCTTC. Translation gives CASSLLGPDNEQFF.

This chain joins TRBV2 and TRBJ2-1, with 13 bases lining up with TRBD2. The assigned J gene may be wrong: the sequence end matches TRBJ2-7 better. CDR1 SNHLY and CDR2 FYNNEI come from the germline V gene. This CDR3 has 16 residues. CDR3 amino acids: CASSTLAGGSYNEQYF. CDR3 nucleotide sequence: TGTGCCAGCAGCACACTAGCGGGAGGGTCCTACAATGAGCAGTACTTC.

The DNA of the CDR3 is TGTGCCAGCAGTTACGCGGGCCTACAAAATGAAAAACTGTTTTTT. Its translation is CASSYAGLQNEKLFF. The chain has TRBV6-5 and TRBJ1-4; D remains ambiguous. Per germline, CDR1 MNHEY and CDR2 SVGAGI. The CDR3 spans 15 residues. Trimming took 2 bases from V and 5 from J, leaving 12 bases between them.

The CDR3 protein is CASSLGSLVSEQFF. In nucleotides, the CDR3 is TGCGCCAGCAGCTTAGGTTCTTTAGTAAGTGAGCAGTTCTTC. J is TRBJ2-1 and V is TRBV5-1; D is ambiguous. CDR1 and CDR2 (germline): SGHRS, YFSETQ. The CDR3 sequence is 14 residues long. V lost 2 bases and J lost 9, with 15 bases in between.

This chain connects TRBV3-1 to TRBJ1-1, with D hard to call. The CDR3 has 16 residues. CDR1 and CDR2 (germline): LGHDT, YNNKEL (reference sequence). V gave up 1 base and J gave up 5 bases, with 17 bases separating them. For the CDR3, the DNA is TGTGCCAGCAGCCAAGGATCGGCTGGGAGGTTAACTGAAGCTTTCTTT. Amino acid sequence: CASSQGSAGRLTEAFF.

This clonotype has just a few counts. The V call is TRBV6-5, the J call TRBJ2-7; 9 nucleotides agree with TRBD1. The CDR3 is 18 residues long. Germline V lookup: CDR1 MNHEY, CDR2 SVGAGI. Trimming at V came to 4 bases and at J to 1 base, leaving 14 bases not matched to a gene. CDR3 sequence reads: CASSSNTGQGLRSYEQYF. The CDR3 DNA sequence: TGTGCCAGCAGTTCCAACACCGGACAGGGGTTGAGGTCCTACGAGCAGTACTTC.

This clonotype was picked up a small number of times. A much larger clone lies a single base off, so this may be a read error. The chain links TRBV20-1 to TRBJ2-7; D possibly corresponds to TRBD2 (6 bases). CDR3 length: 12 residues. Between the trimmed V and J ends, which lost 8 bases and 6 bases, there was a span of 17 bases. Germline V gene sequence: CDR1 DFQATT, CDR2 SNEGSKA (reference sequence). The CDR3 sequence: CSTVTGEGEQYF. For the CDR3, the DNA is TGCAGTACCGTAACGGGAGAGGGCGAGCAGTACTTC.

The DNA for the CDR3 is TGTGCCAGCAGCCAAGAGATGGGGTACACAGATACGCAGTATTTT. Translation: CASSQEMGYTDTQYF. The chain carries TRBV14 and TRBJ2-3, with unresolved D. The germline V gene encodes CDR1 SGHDN and CDR2 FVKESK. Trimming took 0 bases from V and 2 from J, leaving 9 bases between them. The CDR3 totals 15 residues.

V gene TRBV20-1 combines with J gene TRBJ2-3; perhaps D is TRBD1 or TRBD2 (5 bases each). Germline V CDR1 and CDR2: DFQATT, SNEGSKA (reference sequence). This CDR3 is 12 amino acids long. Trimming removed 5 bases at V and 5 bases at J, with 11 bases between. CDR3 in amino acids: CSAAGTGDTQYF. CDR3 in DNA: TGCAGTGCTGCCGGGACCGGAGATACGCAGTATTTT.

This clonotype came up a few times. This CDR3 reads CSAIGQVHYEQYF. The CDR3 DNA follows: TGCAGTGCTATTGGACAGGTACACTACGAGCAGTACTTC. This chain joins TRBV20-1 and TRBJ2-4, with 7 positions matching TRBD1. TRBJ2-7 explains the end of the DNA better; the J call may be wrong. Germline lookup yields CDR1 DFQATT and CDR2 SNEGSKA (reference sequence). The CDR3 contains 13 residues.

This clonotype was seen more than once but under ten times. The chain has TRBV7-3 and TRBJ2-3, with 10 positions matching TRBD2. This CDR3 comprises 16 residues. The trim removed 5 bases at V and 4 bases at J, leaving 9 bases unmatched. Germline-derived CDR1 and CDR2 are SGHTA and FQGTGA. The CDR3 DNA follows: TGTGCCAGCAGCCGTCTAGCGGGAGCCCGCCCAGATACGCAGTATTTT. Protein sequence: CASSRLAGARPDTQYF.

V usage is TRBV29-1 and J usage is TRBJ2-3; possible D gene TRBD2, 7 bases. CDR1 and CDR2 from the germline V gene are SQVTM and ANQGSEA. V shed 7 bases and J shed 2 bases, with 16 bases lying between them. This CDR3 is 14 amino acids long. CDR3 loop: CSARGAVVTDTQYF. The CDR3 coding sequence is TGCAGCGCCCGGGGGGCCGTTGTCACAGATACGCAGTATTTT.

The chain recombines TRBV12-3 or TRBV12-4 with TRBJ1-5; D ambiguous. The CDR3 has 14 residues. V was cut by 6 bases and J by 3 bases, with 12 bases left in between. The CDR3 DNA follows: TGTGCCAGCAGCCCCGACGGATACAATCAGCCCCAGCATTTT. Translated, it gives CASSPDGYNQPQHF.

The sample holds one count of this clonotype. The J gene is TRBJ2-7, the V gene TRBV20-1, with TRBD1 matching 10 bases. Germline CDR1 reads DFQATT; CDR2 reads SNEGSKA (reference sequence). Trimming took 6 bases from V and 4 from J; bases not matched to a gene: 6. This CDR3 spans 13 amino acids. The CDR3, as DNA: TGCAGTGCCTTGACAGGGGGCAGGTACGAGCAGTACTTC. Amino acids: CSALTGGRYEQYF.

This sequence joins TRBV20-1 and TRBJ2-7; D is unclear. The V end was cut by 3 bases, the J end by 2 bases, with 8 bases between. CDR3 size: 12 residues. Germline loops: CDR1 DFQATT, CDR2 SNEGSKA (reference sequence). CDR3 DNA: TGCAGTGCTAGGGCTAGAACCTACGAGCAGTACTTC. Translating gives CSARARTYEQYF.

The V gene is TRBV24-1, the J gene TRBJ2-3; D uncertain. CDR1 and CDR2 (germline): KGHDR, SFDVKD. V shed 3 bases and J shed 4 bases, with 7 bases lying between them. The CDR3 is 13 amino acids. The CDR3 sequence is CATSDGFADTQYF. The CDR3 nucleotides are TGTGCCACCAGTGATGGATTTGCAGATACGCAGTATTTT.

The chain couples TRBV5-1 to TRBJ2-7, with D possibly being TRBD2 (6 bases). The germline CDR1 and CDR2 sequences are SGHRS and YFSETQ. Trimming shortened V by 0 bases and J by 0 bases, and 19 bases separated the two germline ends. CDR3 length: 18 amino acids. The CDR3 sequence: CASSLGSPGGLSSYEQYF. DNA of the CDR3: TGCGCCAGCAGCTTGGGATCCCCAGGAGGGTTGAGCTCCTACGAGCAGTACTTC.

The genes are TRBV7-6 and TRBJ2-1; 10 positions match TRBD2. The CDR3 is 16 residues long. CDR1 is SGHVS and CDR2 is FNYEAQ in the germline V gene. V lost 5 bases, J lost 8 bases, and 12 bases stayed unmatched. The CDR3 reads CASSPQPASGSDEQFF. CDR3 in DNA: TGTGCCAGCAGCCCCCAACCGGCTAGCGGGAGCGATGAGCAGTTCTTC.

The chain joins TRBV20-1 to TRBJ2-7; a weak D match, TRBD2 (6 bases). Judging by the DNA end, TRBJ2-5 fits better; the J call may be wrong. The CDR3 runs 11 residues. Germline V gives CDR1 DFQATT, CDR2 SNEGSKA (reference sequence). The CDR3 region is CSARLGGTQYF. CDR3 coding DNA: TGCAGTGCTAGACTGGGGGGGACCCAGTACTTC.

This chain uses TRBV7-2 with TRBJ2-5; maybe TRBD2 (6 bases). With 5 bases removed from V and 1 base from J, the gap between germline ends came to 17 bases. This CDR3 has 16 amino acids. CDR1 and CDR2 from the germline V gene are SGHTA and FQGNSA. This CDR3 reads CASSVYLGTSQETQYF. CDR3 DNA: TGTGCCAGCAGCGTATACCTCGGGACTTCCCAAGAGACCCAGTACTTC.

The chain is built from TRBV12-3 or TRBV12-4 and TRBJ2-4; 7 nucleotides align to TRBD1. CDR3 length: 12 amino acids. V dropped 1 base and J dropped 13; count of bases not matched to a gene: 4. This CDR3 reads CASSLEGTEQYF. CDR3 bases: TGTGCCAGCAGTTTAGAAGGGACAGAGCAGTACTTC.

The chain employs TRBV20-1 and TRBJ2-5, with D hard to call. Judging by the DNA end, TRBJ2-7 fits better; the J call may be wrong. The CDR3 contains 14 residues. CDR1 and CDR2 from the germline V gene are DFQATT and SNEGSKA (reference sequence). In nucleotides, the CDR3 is TGCAGTGCTAGGCCCTTTCACGGTGCCTACGAGCAGTACTTC. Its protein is CSARPFHGAYEQYF.

The CDR3 protein is CASSFGQRLSYNEQFF. CDR3 coding DNA: TGTGCCAGCAGTTTCGGACAGCGCCTCTCCTACAATGAGCAGTTCTTC. This chain uses TRBV12-3 or TRBV12-4 with TRBJ2-1, with TRBD1 as a possible D gene (6 bases). Trimming took 3 bases from V and 0 from J, leaving 12 bases between them. The CDR3 runs 16 residues.